These T cell receptor beta chains were read from a single sample in a study of identical twins. TCRdb used MiXCR to reprocess the 5' RACE reads, holding one entry per CDR3 protein. In the table there are approximately 890,000 distinct CDR3 sequences, roughly an eighth of which are singletons. A further study also used this sample, focusing on yellow fever vaccine responses in identical twins.

The sample comprised PBMCs. The receptor source for this set is a woman aged 18-35 years in good health. Both conserved end residues are part of each CDR3. A D gene is named only where the DNA matches it firmly. Clone size is shown for a subset of rows, as once, few, many or a class of expanded clone.

size | J | V | D | CDR3 | DNA
few | TRBJ2-1 | TRBV4-1 | NA | CASSQAPNNEQFF | TGCGCCAGCAGCCAAGCCCCAAACAATGAGCAGTTCTTC
NA | TRBJ2-3 | TRBV20-1 | NA | CSAREARTDTQYF | TGCAGTGCTAGAGAGGCGCGCACAGATACGCAGTATTTT
NA | TRBJ1-3 | TRBV7-9 | NA | CASRPKQLSGNTIYF | TGTGCCAGCAGACCTAAACAGTTATCTGGAAACACCATATATTTT
few | TRBJ2-5 | TRBV11-2 | TRBD2 | CASSFSPGGASGAKETQYF | TGTGCCAGCAGCTTCTCCCCGGGTGGGGCTAGCGGGGCAAAAGAGACCCAGTACTTC
few | TRBJ2-7 | TRBV5-1 | NA | CASSYQGAAGYEQYF | TGCGCCAGCAGCTACCAAGGGGCGGCGGGCTACGAGCAGTACTTC
many | TRBJ2-1 | TRBV20-1 | TRBD2 | CSARDPGLDYNEQFF | TGCAGTGCTAGAGATCCGGGACTAGACTACAATGAGCAGTTCTTC
NA | TRBJ2-1 | TRBV20-1 | NA | CSASWGDEQFF | TGCAGTGCTAGCTGGGGCGATGAGCAGTTCTTC
many | TRBJ2-3 | TRBV3-1 | NA | CASSPTSGKDTQYF | TGTGCCAGCAGCCCCACCAGCGGCAAAGATACGCAGTATTTT
few | TRBJ1-1 | TRBV3-1 | NA | CASSQISGAYEAFF | TGTGCCAGCAGCCAAATTTCTGGGGCGTATGAAGCTTTCTTT
few | TRBJ1-1 | TRBV5-1 | NA | CASSFEGRENTEAFF | TGCGCCAGCAGCTTTGAGGGGAGGGAGAACACTGAAGCTTTCTTT
NA | TRBJ1-2 | TRBV2 | TRBD1 | CASSEAFGGQGENYGYTF | TGTGCCAGCAGTGAAGCTTTTGGTGGACAGGGGGAGAACTATGGCTACACCTTC
NA | TRBJ2-7 | TRBV5-1 | NA | CASSPGLRDLYEQYF | TGCGCCAGCAGCCCGGGGTTGCGGGACCTCTACGAGCAGTACTTC
NA | TRBJ2-3 | TRBV14 | NA | CASSLRPVDTQYF | TGTGCCAGCAGCCTCCGACCGGTGGATACGCAGTATTTT
few | TRBJ2-6 | TRBV6-1 | NA | CASSIPTGQGANVLTF | TGTGCCAGCAGTATTCCCACAGGGCAAGGGGCCAACGTCCTGACTTTC
NA | TRBJ2-1 | TRBV3-1 | NA | CASSLLLGPEQFF | TGTGCCAGCAGCCTCCTTCTGGGTCCTGAGCAGTTCTTC
few | TRBJ2-5 | TRBV6-1 | TRBD1 | CASSDWTGSQETQYF | TGTGCCAGCAGCGACTGGACAGGGTCGCAGGAGACCCAGTACTTC
NA | TRBJ2-2 | TRBV9 | TRBD1 | CASSTTGSPNTGELFF | TGTGCCAGCAGCACGACAGGGTCCCCGAACACCGGGGAGCTGTTTTTT